These 23 T cell receptor beta chains originate from one sample sequenced in a study of T cells in Graves' hyperthyroidism and ophthalmopathy. Using RNA transcripts as the source, TCR beta CDR3 regions were amplified. HTBI primers were used for first-round RT-PCR of the TCR CDR3. TCRdb reprocessed the multiplex PCR reads via MiXCR and lists one record per CDR3 protein. This table has approximately 370,000 distinct CDR3 sequences, 15% appearing once. Material: blood. The origin of the receptors is a woman aged 25-40 years with Graves' hyperthyroidism.

This clonotype was seen repeatedly, ten times or more. The gene calls are TRBV5-1 and TRBJ1-1; TRBD1 matches 9 bases. Germline V CDR1 and CDR2: SGHRS, YFSETQ. The length of the CDR3 is 13 residues. Trimming cost V 3 bases and J 5 bases; bases outside gene matches: 2. The CDR3 spells CASSWDRETEAFF. DNA for the CDR3: TGCGCCAGCAGCTGGGACAGGGAGACTGAAGCTTTCTTT.

CDR3 region: CASSEGRGGPLHF. The CDR3 nucleotides are TGCGCCAGCAGTGAAGGCAGGGGGGGACCCCTCCACTTT. The chain recombines TRBV10-2 with TRBJ1-6, with 7 bases identical to TRBD1. There are 13 residues in the CDR3. Per germline, CDR1 WSHSY and CDR2 SAAADI. The V segment lost 3 bases and the J segment 12 bases; nucleotides outside the gene matches: 5.

This clonotype was counted ten times or more. This chain links TRBV11-2 with TRBJ2-7, with D possibly matching TRBD2 (6 bases). Trimming shortened V by 2 bases and J by 1 base, and 9 bases separated the two germline ends. CDR1 is SGHAT, CDR2 FQNNGV, per germline. The CDR3 has 14 residues. Here the CDR3 DNA reads TGTGCCAGCAGCTTAAGACGGGAGTCCTACGAGCAGTACTTC. Its protein is CASSLRRESYEQYF.

This clonotype appeared many times. The CDR3 DNA follows: TGTGCCAGCAGCCCGGGGGGCGTCAGCTCCTACAATGAGCAGTTCTTC. Translating gives CASSPGGVSSYNEQFF. The V call is TRBV11-2, the J call TRBJ2-1, with D possibly being TRBD2 (7 bases). The CDR3 spans 16 residues. Germline assignment: CDR1 SGHAT and CDR2 FQNNGV. V was clipped by 5 bases and J by 0 bases, with 14 bases between them.

The V gene is TRBV6-1, the J gene TRBJ2-3; 9 bases fit TRBD2. CDR3 length: 14 amino acids. Germline CDR1 and CDR2: MNHNS and SASEGT. V trimming: 7 bases; J trimming: 2 bases; junction bases outside the gene matches: 4. In nucleotides, the CDR3 is TGTGCCAGCAAGCGCGGGAGGGTCACAGATACGCAGTATTTT. It encodes CASKRGRVTDTQYF.

This clonotype was seen repeatedly, ten times or more. The J gene is TRBJ1-2, the V gene TRBV6-1; 11 bases fit TRBD1. With 2 bases clipped from V and 8 bases from J, the junction kept 7 bases outside the gene matches. The germline V gene encodes CDR1 MNHNS and CDR2 SASEGT. The CDR3 is 15 residues long. CDR3 nucleotides: TGTGCCAGCAGTGAATTTGGACAGGGGGCAGGAGGCTACACCTTC. The encoded protein is CASSEFGQGAGGYTF.

This clonotype occurred many times. The CDR3, as DNA: TGTGCCCACGGACAGAGCTCCTACAATGAGCAGTTCTTC. Protein sequence: CAHGQSSYNEQFF. V gene TRBV30 combines with J gene TRBJ2-1, with a tentative D call TRBD1 (6 bases). The CDR3 spans 13 residues. Trimming shortened V by 8 bases and J by 0 bases, and 11 bases separated the two germline ends. Germline lookup yields CDR1 GTSNPN and CDR2 SVGIG (reference sequence).

This chain uses TRBV3-1 with TRBJ2-3; the D call may be TRBD1 or TRBD2 (5 bases each). This CDR3 spans 14 amino acids. V lost 6 bases and J 1 base, leaving 11 bases between the germline ends. Germline V gene data show CDR1 as LGHDT and CDR2 as YNNKEL (reference sequence). The CDR3 region has the DNA TGTGCCAGCAGTGGTGGGGGAGGCACAGATACGCAGTATTTT. Amino acid sequence: CASSGGGGTDTQYF.

The table lists this clonotype with a few counts. V is TRBV20-1 and J is TRBJ1-5, with 9 bases identical to TRBD1. The length of the CDR3 is 15 residues. Germline V gives CDR1 DFQATT, CDR2 SNEGSKA (reference sequence). V gave up 3 bases and J gave up 4 bases; unmatched junction bases: 7. The CDR3 sequence: CSASHPGTGNQPQHF. The CDR3 region has the DNA TGCAGTGCTAGCCATCCGGGGACAGGGAATCAGCCCCAGCATTTT.

The table lists this clonotype with a few counts. The chain employs TRBV2 and TRBJ2-3; 7 nucleotides line up with TRBD2. The junction had 3 bases not matched to a gene; V was cut back by 6 bases and J by 0 bases. This CDR3 is 14 amino acids long. Germline V CDR1 and CDR2: SNHLY, FYNNEI. In DNA, the CDR3 is TGTGCCAGCAGGGGACTAACTAGCACAGATACGCAGTATTTT. Its translation: CASRGLTSTDTQYF. The whole variable domain, filled in from reference TRBV2 and TRBJ2-3, reads EPEVTQTPSHQVTQMGQEVILRCVPISNHLYFYWYRQILGQKVEFLVSFYNNEISEKSEIFDDQFSVERPDGSNFTLKIRSTKLEDSAMYFCASRGLTSTDTQYFGPGTRLTVL.

V gene TRBV3-1 combines with J gene TRBJ2-5; TRBD2 matches at 14 bases. The CDR3 has 17 amino acids. After removal of 7 bases from V and 2 bases from J, the junction contained 9 bases not matched to a gene. Germline V CDR1 and CDR2: LGHDT, YNNKEL (reference sequence). The CDR3 DNA follows: TGTGCCAGCATCCACCAGGGACTAGCGGGAGTTCAAGAGACCCAGTACTTC. Translation: CASIHQGLAGVQETQYF.

This clonotype was seen a few times. The rearrangement links TRBV7-3 to TRBJ2-5; 11 bases are shared with TRBD2. After removal of 5 bases from V and 2 bases from J, the junction contained 7 bases not matched to a gene. CDR1 SGHTA and CDR2 FQGTGA come from the germline V gene. The CDR3 runs 16 residues. The CDR3, as DNA: TGTGCCAGCAGCCCCTTGACTAGCGGGGAGCAAGAGACCCAGTACTTC. This sequence encodes CASSPLTSGEQETQYF.

The genes are TRBV6-6 and TRBJ1-5; tentatively, D is TRBD1 (6 bases). From germline, CDR1 is MNHNY and CDR2 SVGAGI (reference sequence). The V end lost 0 bases, the J end lost 4 bases, and 10 bases lay between the germline ends. The CDR3 covers 15 residues. DNA of the CDR3: TGTGCCAGCAGTTACTCGACAGGATTAAATCAGCCCCAGCATTTT. Amino acid sequence: CASSYSTGLNQPQHF.

In regard to this clonotype: One end of the junction is discordant with germline, which a read error may explain. The V call is TRBV29-1, the J call TRBJ1-5; tentative D call: TRBD1 (6 bases). From germline, CDR1 is SQVTM and CDR2 ANQGSEA. The CDR3 covers 14 residues. CDR3 protein: CSVALGQSNQPQHF. CDR3 sequence (DNA): TGCAGCGTTGCCCTAGGACAGAGCAATCAGCCCCAGCATTTC. Complete variable domain (other parts from reference TRBV29-1 and TRBJ1-5): SAVISQKPSRDICQRGTSLTIQCQVDSQVTMMFWYRQQPGQSLTLIATANQGSEATYESGFVIDKFPISRPNLTFSTLTVSNMSPEDSSIYLCSVALGQSNQPQHFGDGTRLSIL.

This clonotype was observed many times. This chain uses TRBV5-1 with TRBJ2-3; TRBD2 aligns across 11 bases. V trimming: 0 bases; J trimming: 5 bases; junction bases outside the gene matches: 11. The CDR3 length is 18 residues. Germline-derived CDR1 and CDR2 are SGHRS and YFSETQ. For the CDR3, the DNA is TGCGCCAGCAGCTTGGTCCCACTAACTAGCGGGAGTAAAGATACGCAGTATTTT. Protein: CASSLVPLTSGSKDTQYF.

V and J are TRBV19 and TRBJ2-1; TRBD2 is a possible D gene (6 bases). Germline CDR1 is LNHDA and CDR2 is SQIVND (reference sequence). This CDR3 contains 15 residues. V lost 3 bases and J lost 6, with 15 bases in between. The CDR3 nucleotides are TGTGCCAGTAGTATTCTCGGGAGTGGGTCCAATGAGCAGTTCTTC. Translating it yields CASSILGSGSNEQFF.

The chain is built from TRBV5-1 and TRBJ2-2; maybe TRBD1 (5 bases). The CDR3 runs to 16 residues. The V and J ends lost 0 bases and 5 bases respectively, with 14 bases between them. Germline CDR1 and CDR2: SGHRS and YFSETQ. CDR3 amino acids: CASSLAQGVITGELFF. The CDR3 bases are TGCGCCAGCAGCTTGGCGCAGGGTGTCATTACCGGGGAGCTGTTTTTT.

V is TRBV9 and J is TRBJ1-1, with a possible D match to TRBD1 (6 bases). The CDR3 is 14 residues long. Germline CDR1 SGDLS, CDR2 YYNGEE. V was shortened by 4 bases and J by 3 bases, with 13 bases between the two germline ends. The CDR3 reads CASSHRAGDTEAFF. The DNA of the CDR3 is TGTGCCAGCAGCCACAGGGCAGGGGACACTGAAGCTTTCTTT.

The sample holds many counts of this clonotype. CDR3 in amino acids: CAISEPERDYTDTQYF. For the CDR3, the DNA is TGTGCCATCAGTGAGCCAGAGCGGGATTACACAGATACGCAGTATTTT. V is TRBV10-3 and J is TRBJ2-3; 7 bases line up with TRBD2. The CDR3 spans 16 residues. J gave up 2 bases and V 2 bases, and 7 bases lay outside the gene matches. Germline V gene sequence: CDR1 ENHRY, CDR2 SYGVKD.

In this sample, this clonotype turned up many times. This chain joins TRBV6-1 and TRBJ1-6; D is undetermined. V lost 0 bases to trimming and J lost 0 bases, with 6 bases between them. The CDR3 has 16 amino acids. Looked up from germline, CDR1 is MNHNS and CDR2 is SASEGT. This CDR3 is CASSEARRSYNSPLHF. For the CDR3, the DNA is TGTGCCAGCAGTGAAGCAAGACGCTCCTATAATTCACCCCTCCACTTT.

This clonotype was seen many times. As DNA, the CDR3 is TGCAGTGCTGGGTTTGAGCAAGCCTACGAGCAGTACTTC. Encoded protein: CSAGFEQAYEQYF. V gene TRBV20-1 combines with J gene TRBJ2-7, with D hard to call. Per the germline V gene, CDR1 is DFQATT and CDR2 is SNEGSKA (reference sequence). The CDR3 is made up of 13 amino acids. V lost 5 bases and J 2 bases, leaving 13 bases between the germline ends.

CDR3 sequence reads: CASSLYGVSTNVLTF. The CDR3 region has the DNA TGTGCCAGCAGCTTATACGGGGTCTCGACCAACGTCCTGACTTTC. The gene calls are TRBV5-4 and TRBJ2-6, with TRBD2 as a possible D gene (5 bases). The CDR3 consists of 15 residues. The germline V gene encodes CDR1 SGHNT and CDR2 YYREEE (reference sequence). Trimming stripped 2 bases from V and 8 bases from J, with 14 bases between.

Many counts were recorded for this clonotype. The rearrangement links TRBV27 to TRBJ1-1; D is possibly TRBD1 (5 bases). V was cut by 5 bases and J by 1 base, with 11 bases left in between. The CDR3 spans 14 residues. Germline V gives CDR1 MNHEY, CDR2 SMNVEV (reference sequence). For the CDR3, the DNA is TGTGCCAGCAGTATATACGGGGGGAACACTGAAGCTTTCTTT. Translating gives CASSIYGGNTEAFF.